This TCR beta chain was obtained from a study of STAT5B mutations in CD4+ large granular lymphocyte leukemia. Findings and caveats of the study: Compared with healthy controls (2/35), patient top clones favored TRBV06 (8/27). The CD4+ versus CD8+ T-LGLL clonality difference may reflect limited sample size.

Buffy coats from healthy blood donors served as controls. Only one count was recorded for this clone. The target antigen is unknown. The assay was run at survey level. The protocol was immunoSEQ multiplex PCR, while the TCRdb copy is restricted to in-frame clones and leaves out a portion. Of approximately 30,000 clones in the sample, roughly 76% are singletons; the top ten hold approximately 4.7%. Germline V lookup: CDR1 MNHNS, CDR2 SASEGT. The CDR3 covers 18 residues. This TCR came from a human donor in good health. The rearrangement links TRBV6-1 to TRBJ2-5, with 10 bases that match TRBD1. With the DNA end fitting TRBJ2-7 better, the J assignment may be wrong. Sequenced material: CD4+ T cells from blood buffy coats. CDR3 sequence reads: CASSVSPYDRGRSYEQYF. The CDR3 DNA is TGTGCCAGCAGTGTGTCACCTTATGACAGGGGGCGCTCCTACGAGCAGTACTTC.